This T cell receptor beta chain is from a study of blood T cell repertoires in COVID-19. Study context: Sites across the United States, Italy and Spain contributed samples from acute and convalescent COVID-19. In each case, the material was cDNA or gDNA derived from T cells, B-cell-depleted T cells, or PBMCs.

The junction had 1 base not matched to a gene; V was cut back by 5 bases and J by 5 bases. The CDR3 extends over 12 amino acids. Followed over time, Seattle patients had been enrolled while infection was active. Only one count was recorded for this clone. Per the study methods: Counts of nucleated cells, estimated from reference gene primer amplification, were obtained. The protocol was immunoSEQ multiplex PCR, while the TCRdb copy is restricted to in-frame clones and leaves out a portion. For V, J and clone size, that table is used; D and trimming come from the DNA. The sample includes 150,000 or so clones, around 93% of them seen just once.

Sequencing was done on a sample of peripheral blood. This chain connects TRBV12-3 or TRBV12-4 to TRBJ2-3; 7 bases are shared with TRBD2. This clonotype was sampled from a man aged 25 to 45 with COVID-19, enrolled during active disease. For the CDR3, the DNA is TGTGCCAGCAGTGGGGGGGGAGATACGCAGTATTTT. Translation: CASSGGGDTQYF.